These 5 T cell receptor beta chains were all obtained from the same sample, sequenced in a study of PD-1 blockade in mismatch repair-deficient tumors. Libraries were prepared by immunoSEQ multiplex PCR; TCRdb keeps only in-frame clonotypes and omits some of them. The profile shows roughly 49,000 clones, more than 65% of them singletons. Sequencing was performed on PBMCs, taken before pembrolizumab treatment. Receptor source: an adult with mismatch repair-deficient cancer.

V gene TRBV7-9 combines with J gene TRBJ1-1; 7 bases line up with TRBD1. The CDR3 loop spans 13 amino acids. V shed 11 bases, J shed 0 bases, and the junction held 6 bases outside the gene matches. Germline assignment: CDR1 SEHNR and CDR2 FQNEAQ (reference sequence). The CDR3 DNA is TGTGCCGGTGAGGGACAGATGAACACTGAAGCTTTCTTT. This codes for CAGEGQMNTEAFF.

V gene TRBV6-5 combines with J gene TRBJ2-7; 8 bases agree with TRBD1. The CDR3 runs 14 residues. Germline loops: CDR1 MNHEY, CDR2 SVGAGI. Losses at the gene ends were 4 bases for V and 2 bases for J; bases not matched to a gene: 4. In DNA, the CDR3 is TGTGCCAGCAGTTCAGGGGGCGCGACCTACGAGCAGTACTTC. It specifies CASSSGGATYEQYF.

The CDR3 loop reads CASSLGGPYEQYF. Here the CDR3 DNA reads TGTGCCAGCAGCTTAGGGGGCCCTTACGAGCAGTACTTC. The rearrangement links TRBV11-3 to TRBJ2-7, with a possible D match to TRBD1 (5 bases). Germline assignment: CDR1 SGHNT and CDR2 YENEEA. V was shortened by 1 base and J by 4 bases, with 8 bases between the two germline ends. This CDR3 is built from 13 residues.

This sequence joins TRBV5-1 and TRBJ2-3; unclear D gene. This CDR3 contains 15 residues. The germline CDR1 and CDR2 sequences are SGHRS and YFSETQ. The V end was cut by 0 bases, the J end by 4 bases, with 12 bases between. The CDR3 DNA reads as TGCGCCAGCAGCTTGGAGGGTCCTGGAGCAGATACGCAGTATTTT. It codes for CASSLEGPGADTQYF.

The genes are TRBV9 and TRBJ1-3; 8 bases align to TRBD1. Per germline, CDR1 SGDLS and CDR2 YYNGEE. After removal of 4 bases from V and 2 bases from J, the junction contained 2 bases not matched to a gene. This CDR3 has 14 residues. CDR3 sequence: CASSKTGAGNTIYF. The CDR3 DNA is TGTGCCAGCAGCAAGACAGGGGCTGGAAACACCATATATTTT. Supplemented by reference TRBV9 and TRBJ1-3, the full variable domain reads DSGVTQTPKHLITATGQRVTLRCSPRSGDLSVYWYQQSLDQGLQFLIQYYNGEERAKGNILERFSAQQFPDLHSELNLSSLELGDSALYFCASSKTGAGNTIYFGEGSWLTVV.